Presented here are 10 T cell receptor beta chains from one specimen sequenced in a study of immune cell composition in non-small cell lung cancer. Sequencing was performed with immunoSEQ multiplex PCR; in TCRdb, only in-frame clones are kept and a portion is missing. The sample lists a few thousand clones, around 72% occurring once. Source material: lung tumor tissue. The receptors here all came from a human donor with non-small cell lung cancer.

The gene calls are TRBV4-3 and TRBJ2-1; 10 nucleotides match TRBD2. The CDR3 covers 17 residues. V shed 0 bases and J 4 bases; nucleotides not matched to a gene: 6. Germline CDR1 is LGHNA and CDR2 is YSLEER. CDR3 loop: CASSQDFQLAGYNEQFF. As DNA, the CDR3 is TGCGCCAGCAGCCAAGATTTCCAACTAGCGGGATACAATGAGCAGTTCTTC.

V and J are TRBV6-5 and TRBJ1-4; D not resolved. The CDR3 is made up of 15 amino acids. Trimming left V 0 bases short and J 3 bases short, with 8 bases between. CDR1 MNHEY and CDR2 SVGAGI come from the germline V gene. The CDR3 sequence is CASSYSEQPNEKLFF. The CDR3 DNA sequence: TGTGCCAGCAGTTACTCGGAACAGCCTAATGAAAAACTGTTTTTT.

This clone was detected only a few times. The chain carries TRBV4-1 and TRBJ2-7; D perhaps matches TRBD1 (6 bases). The germline CDR1 and CDR2 sequences are MGHRA and YSYEKL. CDR3 size: 15 residues. V lost 1 base and J lost 0, with 10 bases in between. The CDR3 reads CASSQGQASSYEQYF. DNA for the CDR3: TGCGCCAGCAGCCAAGGACAGGCCAGCTCCTACGAGCAGTACTTC.

This sequence joins TRBV29-1 and TRBJ1-2; D ambiguous. V lost 4 bases and J 6 bases, leaving 12 bases between the germline ends. CDR1 is SQVTM and CDR2 is ANQGSEA in the germline V gene. The CDR3 totals 12 residues. CDR3 region: CSVVATIDGYTF. The CDR3 DNA reads as TGCAGCGTTGTAGCTACGATCGATGGCTACACCTTC.

The chain links TRBV5-1 to TRBJ2-4; maybe TRBD2 (5 bases). V was pared by 0 bases and J by 3 bases, with 7 bases between. Germline V gives CDR1 SGHRS, CDR2 YFSETQ. The CDR3 has 14 residues. The chain's CDR3 is CASSLGSGKNIQYF. The CDR3 bases are TGCGCCAGCAGCTTGGGCAGCGGCAAAAACATTCAGTACTTC.

V and J are TRBV11-3 and TRBJ2-1; 8 bases are shared with TRBD2. Germline lookup yields CDR1 SGHNT and CDR2 YENEEA. The CDR3 extends over 14 amino acids. Trimming at V came to 6 bases and at J to 6 bases, leaving 7 bases not matched to a gene. CDR3 in amino acids: CASSWTGTSNEQFF. The CDR3 bases are TGTGCCAGCAGTTGGACCGGGACTAGCAATGAGCAGTTCTTC. The full variable domain, with the rest looked up from reference TRBV11-3 and TRBJ2-1, is EAGVVQSPRYKIIEKKQPVAFWCNPISGHNTLYWYLQNLGQGPELLIRYENEEAVDDSQLPKDRFSAERLKGVDSTLKIQPAELGDSAVYLCASSWTGTSNEQFFGPGTRLTVL.

The chain is built from TRBV7-3 and TRBJ2-2, with TRBD1 identical over 9 bases. Germline V gene data show CDR1 as SGHTA and CDR2 as FQGTGA. The CDR3 sequence is 17 residues long. V gave up 1 base and J gave up 1 base; unmatched junction bases: 4. DNA of the CDR3: TGTGCCAGCAGCTTAATCGGGGGACAGGGGAACACCGGGGAGCTGTTTTTT. As protein: CASSLIGGQGNTGELFF.

V usage is TRBV29-1 and J usage is TRBJ1-4; 7 nucleotides match TRBD1. Germline CDR1 reads SQVTM; CDR2 reads ANQGSEA. This CDR3 comprises 14 residues. Trimming cost V 5 bases and J 1 base; bases outside gene matches: 4. The chain's CDR3 is CSVLRTGTNEKLFF. CDR3 coding DNA: TGCAGCGTTCTTCGGACAGGAACTAATGAAAAACTGTTTTTT.

The chain combines TRBV14 with TRBJ2-3; D unclear. Trimming removed 0 bases at V and 0 bases at J, with 7 bases between. Germline-derived CDR1 and CDR2 are SGHDN and FVKESK. This CDR3 has 15 amino acids. The CDR3 is CASSQEHSSTDTQYF. CDR3 bases: TGTGCCAGCAGCCAAGAGCACAGCAGCACAGATACGCAGTATTTT.

In this sample, this clone is medium-sized. V and J are TRBV19 and TRBJ1-2; 8 bases are shared with TRBD1. The germline CDR1 and CDR2 sequences are LNHDA and SQIVND (reference sequence). V shed 3 bases and J 5 bases; nucleotides not matched to a gene: 8. This CDR3 comprises 15 residues. The CDR3 region has the DNA TGTGCCAGTAGTATGACCGGACAGGGCGGATATGGCTACACCTTC. It encodes CASSMTGQGGYGYTF.